This record covers a single T cell receptor (beta chain). From germline, CDR1 is LGHNA and CDR2 YSLEER. The CDR3 loop spans 17 amino acids. V lost 4 bases, J lost 0 bases, and 8 bases stayed unmatched. In the authors' workflow: Cell counts per sample came from amplifying reference gene primers. The assay was immunoSEQ multiplex PCR, and TCRdb's table has in-frame clones only and misses some. V, J and clone size were drawn from that table, and D and trimming were deduced from the DNA. The table includes some 55,000 clones, 75% to 80% detected once. The data originate from a study of blood T cell repertoires in COVID-19. Turning to the study itself: T cells, B-cell-depleted T cells, or PBMCs provided the cDNA or gDNA that served as material.

Sample: peripheral blood. This chain joins TRBV4-3 and TRBJ2-1, with TRBD2 matching 8 bases. The clonotype was recovered from a man aged 65-85 years with active or convalescent COVID-19. CDR3 in DNA: TGCGCCAGCAGCCCACGTAGCGGGACCAGCTCCTACAATGAGCAGTTCTTC. It encodes CASSPRSGTSSYNEQFF.